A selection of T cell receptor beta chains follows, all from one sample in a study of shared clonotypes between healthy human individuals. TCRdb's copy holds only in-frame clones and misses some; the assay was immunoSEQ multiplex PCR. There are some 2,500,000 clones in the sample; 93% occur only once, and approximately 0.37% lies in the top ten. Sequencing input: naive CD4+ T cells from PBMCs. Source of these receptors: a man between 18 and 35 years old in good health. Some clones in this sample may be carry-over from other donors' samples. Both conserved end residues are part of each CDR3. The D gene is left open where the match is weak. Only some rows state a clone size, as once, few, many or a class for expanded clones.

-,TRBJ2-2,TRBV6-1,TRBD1,TGTGCCAGCAGGGGGACAGTGAACACCGGGGAGCTGTTTTTT,CASRGTVNTGELFF
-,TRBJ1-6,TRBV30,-,TGTGCCTGGAGGCGGACACCCAATTCACCCCTCCACTTT,CAWRRTPNSPLHF
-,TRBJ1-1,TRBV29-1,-,TGCAGCGTTGACCGGGGAGGCACTGAAGCTTTCTTT,CSVDRGGTEAFF
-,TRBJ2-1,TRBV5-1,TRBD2,TGCGCCAGCAGCTTGGAAACTAGCGGGAGTTGGAGTGAGCAGTTCTTC,CASSLETSGSWSEQFF
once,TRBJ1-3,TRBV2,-,TGTGCCAGCAGTGACAGGCGGTTGGGAGACACCATATATTTT,CASSDRRLGDTIYF
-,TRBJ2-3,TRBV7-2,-,TGTGCCAGCAGCTTAGGGGGACTCCCCGGCACAGATACGCAGTATTTT,CASSLGGLPGTDTQYF
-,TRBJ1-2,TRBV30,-,TGTGCCTGGAGTGTAGGTCCAGGGCCCTGGGATGGCTACACCTTC,CAWSVGPGPWDGYTF
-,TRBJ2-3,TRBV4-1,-,TGCGCCAGCAGCCAAGTTGTTTTAGGGGCAGATAACACAGATACGCAGTATTTT,CASSQVVLGADNTDTQYF
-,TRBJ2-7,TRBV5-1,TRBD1,TGCGCCAGCAGCACGCAGACAGGGACCTACGAGCAGTACTTC,CASSTQTGTYEQYF
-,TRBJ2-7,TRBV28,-,TGTGCCAGCAGCCTCGGAGGGGCGGGTCTGGAGCAGTACTTC,CASSLGGAGLEQYF
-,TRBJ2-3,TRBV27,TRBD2,TGTGCCAGCAGTATCAATATAGCGGGAGGGCTTCTTGGCACAGATACGCAGTATTTT,CASSINIAGGLLGTDTQYF
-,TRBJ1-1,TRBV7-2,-,TGTGCCAGCAGCTTAGGGACAGTGAACACTGAAGCTTTCTTT,CASSLGTVNTEAFF
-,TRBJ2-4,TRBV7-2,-,TGTGCCAGCAGCCCCGGGTGGGCCAAAAACATTCAGTACTTC,CASSPGWAKNIQYF
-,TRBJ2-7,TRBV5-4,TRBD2,TGTGCCAGCAGCCCAGCGGTAGCGGGAGACGAGCAGTACTTC,CASSPAVAGDEQYF
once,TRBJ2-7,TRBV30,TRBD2,TGTGCCTGGAAGCTCCGGACTAGTATTTCCTACGAGCAGTACTTC,CAWKLRTSISYEQYF
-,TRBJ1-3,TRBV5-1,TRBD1,TGCGCCAGCAGCTTCGGGACAGGGCAATCAGGAAACACCATATATTTT,CASSFGTGQSGNTIYF
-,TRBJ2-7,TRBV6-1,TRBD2,TGTGCCAGCACCGTGACCTCCAGCGGGACCTACGAGCAGTACTTC,CASTVTSSGTYEQYF
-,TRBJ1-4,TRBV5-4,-,TGTGCCAGCAGGAGGTCATCCGAAACTAATGAAAAACTGTTTTTT,CASRRSSETNEKLFF
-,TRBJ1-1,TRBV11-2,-,TGTGCCAGCAGACCACAACGGGGGCAGGTTTTGGTAACTGAAGCTTTCTTT,CASRPQRGQVLVTEAFF
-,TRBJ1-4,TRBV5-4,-,TGTGCCAGCGGATCAACTAATGAAAAACTGTTTTTT,CASGSTNEKLFF
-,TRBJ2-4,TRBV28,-,TGTGCCAGCGGCTTAGCCAAAAACATTCAGTACTTC,CASGLAKNIQYF
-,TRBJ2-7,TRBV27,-,TGTGCCAGCAGCCCCAGAGTAGTCGAGGGAGCCTACGAGCAGTACTTC,CASSPRVVEGAYEQYF
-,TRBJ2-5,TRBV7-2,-,TGTGCCAGCAGCCCCGGAAGGGGTAGGGGCCAAGAGACCCAGTACTTC,CASSPGRGRGQETQYF
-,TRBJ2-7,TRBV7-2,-,TGTGCCAGCAGCTTAGGGGTTTCCTACGAGCAGTACTTC,CASSLGVSYEQYF
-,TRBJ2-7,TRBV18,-,TGTGCCAGCTCACTCTCCCGGGACACGTCCTACGAGCAGTACTTC,CASSLSRDTSYEQYF
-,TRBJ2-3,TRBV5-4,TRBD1,TGTGCCAGCAGCCCGGACAGGGAAGCAGATACGCAGTATTTT,CASSPDREADTQYF
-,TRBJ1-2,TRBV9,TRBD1,TGTGCCAGCAGCGTAGACAGGGGCGATGGCTACACCTTC,CASSVDRGDGYTF
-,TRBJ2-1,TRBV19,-,TGTGCCAGAATCCCCGGGGATGCGAGAGTCTCCTACAATGAGCAGTTCTTC,CARIPGDARVSYNEQFF
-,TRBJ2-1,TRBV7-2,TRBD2,TGTGCCAGCAGCGGACGGACTAGCGGTTACAATGAGCAGTTCTTC,CASSGRTSGYNEQFF
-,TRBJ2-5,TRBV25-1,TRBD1,TGTGCCAGCAGTAGCGACAGGGACCAAGAGACCCAGTACTTC,CASSSDRDQETQYF
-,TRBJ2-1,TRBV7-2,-,TGTGCCAGCAGCTTAGCGGGAGTACGTGAGCAGTTCTTC,CASSLAGVREQFF